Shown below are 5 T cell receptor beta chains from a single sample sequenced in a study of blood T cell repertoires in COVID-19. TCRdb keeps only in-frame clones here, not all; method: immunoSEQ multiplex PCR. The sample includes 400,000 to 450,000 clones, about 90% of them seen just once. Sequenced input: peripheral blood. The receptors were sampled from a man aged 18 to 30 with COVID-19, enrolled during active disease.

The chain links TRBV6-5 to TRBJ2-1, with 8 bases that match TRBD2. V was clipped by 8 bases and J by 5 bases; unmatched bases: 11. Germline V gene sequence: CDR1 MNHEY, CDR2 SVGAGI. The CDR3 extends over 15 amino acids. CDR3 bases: TGTGCCAGCGGAGACCCCCGGGGGGGGAACAATGAGCAGTTCTTC. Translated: CASGDPRGGNNEQFF.

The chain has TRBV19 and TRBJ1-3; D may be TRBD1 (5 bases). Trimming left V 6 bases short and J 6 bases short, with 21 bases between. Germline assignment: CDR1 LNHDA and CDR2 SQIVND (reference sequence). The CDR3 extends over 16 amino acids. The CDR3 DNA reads TGTGCCAGTAGCCCCAGGAATACAGGACCCTCAAACACCATATATTTT. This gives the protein CASSPRNTGPSNTIYF. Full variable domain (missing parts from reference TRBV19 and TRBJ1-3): DGGITQSPKYLFRKEGQNVTLSCEQNLNHDAMYWYRQDPGQGLRLIYYSQIVNDFQKGDIAEGYSVSREKKESFPLTVTSAQKNPTAFYLCASSPRNTGPSNTIYFGEGSWLTVV.

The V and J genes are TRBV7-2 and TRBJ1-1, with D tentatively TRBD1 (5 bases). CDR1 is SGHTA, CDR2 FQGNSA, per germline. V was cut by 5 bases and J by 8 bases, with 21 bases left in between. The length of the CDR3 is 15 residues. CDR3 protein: CASSTQVGGVAEAFF. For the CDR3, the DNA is TGTGCCAGCAGCACACAGGTCGGGGGAGTCGCCGAAGCTTTCTTT.

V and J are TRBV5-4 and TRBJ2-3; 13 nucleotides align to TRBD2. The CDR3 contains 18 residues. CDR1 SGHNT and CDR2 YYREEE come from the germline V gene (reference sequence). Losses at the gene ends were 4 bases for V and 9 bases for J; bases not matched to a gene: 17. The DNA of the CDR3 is TGTGCCAGCAGCATCAGACTAGCGGGGGGCGACGGGACGCACACGCAGTATTTT. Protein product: CASSIRLAGGDGTHTQYF.

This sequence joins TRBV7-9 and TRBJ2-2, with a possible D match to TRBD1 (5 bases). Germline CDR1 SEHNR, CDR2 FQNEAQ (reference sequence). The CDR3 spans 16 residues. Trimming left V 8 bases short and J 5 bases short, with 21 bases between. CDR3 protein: CASGRFGARRTGELFF. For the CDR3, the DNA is TGTGCCAGCGGCCGTTTTGGGGCGAGAAGGACCGGGGAGCTGTTTTTT.